This entry lists 14 T cell receptor beta chains sequenced from one sample in a study of blood T cell repertoires in COVID-19. Generated by immunoSEQ multiplex PCR, the TCRdb table keeps only in-frame clones and is missing some. The table records under 40,000 clones, 70% to 85% of them present only once. Sequencing used peripheral blood. The receptors here all came from an older woman with acute or convalescent COVID-19.

J is TRBJ1-3 and V is TRBV2; no clear D gene. V lost 0 bases to trimming and J lost 0 bases, with 9 bases between them. CDR1 and CDR2 from the germline V gene are SNHLY and FYNNEI. The CDR3 contains 16 residues. In DNA form, the CDR3 reads TGTGCCAGCAGTGAAGCGCTGGGCATCTCTGGAAACACCATATATTTT. The encoded protein is CASSEALGISGNTIYF.

The rearrangement joins TRBV2 to TRBJ1-5, with D tentatively TRBD1 (6 bases). The CDR3 runs to 12 residues. V was clipped by 7 bases and J by 6 bases, with 10 bases between them. Germline values: CDR1 SNHLY, CDR2 FYNNEI. The CDR3 DNA is TGTGCCAGCAATGCGGACAGTCAGCCCCAGCATTTT. Protein sequence: CASNADSQPQHF.

This clone was seen only once. The chain is built from TRBV3-1 (or the pseudogene TRBV3-2) and TRBJ2-7, with D perhaps TRBD2 (6 bases). The CDR3 spans 15 residues. From germline, CDR1 is LGHDT and CDR2 YNNKEL (reference sequence). V lost 4 bases and J lost 4, with 17 bases in between. The CDR3, as DNA: TGTGCCAGCAGCCGACCGGGACTTCCACCTTACGAGCAGTACTTC. Translated, it gives CASSRPGLPPYEQYF.

This clone appeared a single time. The rearrangement links TRBV6-6 to TRBJ2-3; 7 nucleotides agree with TRBD2. V was pared by 5 bases and J by 3 bases, with 8 bases of the junction left unmatched. The germline V gene has CDR1 MNHNY and CDR2 SVGAGI (reference sequence). This CDR3 is built from 15 residues. In nucleotides, the CDR3 is TGTGCCAGCAGTGTCGCGAGGACTAGTACAGATACGCAGTATTTT. This encodes CASSVARTSTDTQYF.

The chain recombines TRBV2 with TRBJ1-4; D is uncertain. V was cut by 7 bases and J by 0 bases, with 9 bases left in between. CDR1 and CDR2 (germline): SNHLY, FYNNEI. The CDR3 has 14 residues. CDR3 nucleotide sequence: TGTGCCAGCACGAGTACTTCAACTAATGAAAAACTGTTTTTT. As protein: CASTSTSTNEKLFF. Complete variable domain (other parts from reference TRBV2 and TRBJ1-4): EPEVTQTPSHQVTQMGQEVILRCVPISNHLYFYWYRQILGQKVEFLVSFYNNEISEKSEIFDDQFSVERPDGSNFTLKIRSTKLEDSAMYFCASTSTSTNEKLFFGSGTQLSVL.

V gene TRBV19 combines with J gene TRBJ1-5; 7 bases line up with TRBD1. The J segment lost 7 bases and the V segment lost 8 bases, leaving 8 bases of the junction unmatched. Germline values: CDR1 LNHDA, CDR2 SQIVND (reference sequence). CDR3 length equals 13 residues. The CDR3 loop reads CASEEGAGQPQHF. The CDR3 region has the DNA TGTGCCAGTGAGGAGGGGGCGGGACAGCCCCAGCATTTT.

The chain is built from TRBV19 and TRBJ1-1; possible D gene TRBD1, 5 bases. V was cut by 3 bases and J by 1 base, with 12 bases left in between. The CDR3 length is 15 residues. Germline CDR1 reads LNHDA; CDR2 reads SQIVND (reference sequence). The CDR3 spells CASSIFDRSNTEAFF. CDR3 nucleotides: TGTGCCAGTAGTATCTTTGACAGATCGAACACTGAAGCTTTCTTT.

V and J are TRBV7-9 and TRBJ2-7, with D perhaps matching TRBD1 (5 bases). The CDR3 covers 19 residues. Germline V gene lookup returns CDR1 SEHNR and CDR2 FQNEAQ (reference sequence). The V gene lost 1 base and the J gene lost 3 bases, with 25 bases spanning the gap. The CDR3, as DNA: TGTGCCAGCAGCTTAGGCCCCTCGACAGAACCCCTCTATTACTACGAGCAGTACTTC. It yields the protein CASSLGPSTEPLYYYEQYF.

The V call is TRBV7-9, the J call TRBJ2-3; 7 positions match TRBD2. J gave up 3 bases and V 5 bases, and 11 bases lay outside the gene matches. From germline, CDR1 is SEHNR and CDR2 FQNEAQ (reference sequence). This CDR3 has 16 residues. This CDR3 is CASSPRSSSGTDTQYF. The DNA of the CDR3 is TGTGCCAGCAGCCCTCGTAGCTCTAGCGGAACAGATACGCAGTATTTT.

This chain joins TRBV6-2 or TRBV6-3 and TRBJ2-3; 12 bases line up with TRBD2. Unmatched junction bases numbered 11, after V lost 5 bases and J lost 11 bases. Germline-derived CDR1 and CDR2 are MNHEY and SVGEGT. The CDR3 extends over 15 amino acids. Here the CDR3 DNA reads TGTGCCAGCAGTGATCCTTTCTCTAGCGGGGGGGTGCAGTATTTT. As protein: CASSDPFSSGGVQYF.

Concerning this clone itself: An end of the junction differs from the germline gene, which may be a read error. The chain carries TRBV5-8 and TRBJ2-7; unclear D gene. Germline V gene data show CDR1 as SGHTS and CDR2 as YDEGEE. There are 14 residues in the CDR3. The CDR3 sequence: CASSLVENSYEQYF. The CDR3 nucleotides are TGTGCCAGCAGTTTGGTAGAAAACTCCTACGAGCAGTACTTC.

The CDR3 DNA sequence: TGTGCCACCAGTGTCGCAGGGGCGAGCACAGATACGCAGTATTTT. Amino acids: CATSVAGASTDTQYF. This chain uses TRBV24-1 with TRBJ2-3; possible D gene TRBD1, 6 bases. In germline, CDR1 is KGHDR, CDR2 SFDVKD. The CDR3 loop spans 15 amino acids. V was shortened by 5 bases and J by 0 bases, with 11 bases between the two germline ends.

V is TRBV27 and J is TRBJ1-1; D call uncertain. Looked up from germline, CDR1 is MNHEY and CDR2 is SMNVEV (reference sequence). This CDR3 comprises 14 residues. Trimming removed 1 base from V and 0 bases from J, with 6 bases in between. CDR3 nucleotide sequence: TGTGCCAGCAGTTTATACAGAATGAACACTGAAGCTTTCTTT. Translated: CASSLYRMNTEAFF.

The gene calls are TRBV18 and TRBJ1-4; tentatively, D is TRBD1 (6 bases). The CDR3 totals 15 residues. The V end lost 2 bases, the J end lost 1 base, and 8 bases lay between the germline ends. Germline CDR1 reads KGHSH; CDR2 reads LQKENI. CDR3 bases: TGTGCCAGCTCACCAGCGGACAGAACTAATGAAAAACTGTTTTTT. This codes for CASSPADRTNEKLFF.